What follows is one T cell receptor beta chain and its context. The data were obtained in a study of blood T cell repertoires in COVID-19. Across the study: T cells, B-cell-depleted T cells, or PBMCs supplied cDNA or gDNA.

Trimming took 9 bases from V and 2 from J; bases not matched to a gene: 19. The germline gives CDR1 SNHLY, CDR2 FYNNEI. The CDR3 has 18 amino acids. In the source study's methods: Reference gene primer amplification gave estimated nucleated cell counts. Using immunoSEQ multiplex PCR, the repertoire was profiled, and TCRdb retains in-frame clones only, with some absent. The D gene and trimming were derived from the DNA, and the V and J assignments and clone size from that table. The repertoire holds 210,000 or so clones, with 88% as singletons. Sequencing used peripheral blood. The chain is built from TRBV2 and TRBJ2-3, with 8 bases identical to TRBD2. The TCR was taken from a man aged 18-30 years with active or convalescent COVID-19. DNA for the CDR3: TGTGCCAGTAGCCGGGTACTAGCGGAGAGTTTTTACACAGATACGCAGTATTTT. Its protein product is CASSRVLAESFYTDTQYF.